This TCR beta chain was found in a study of T cells in localized non-small cell lung cancer. This clone was counted a single time. No antigen is known for it. TCRdb keeps only in-frame clones here, not all; method: immunoSEQ multiplex PCR. The sample holds approximately 140,000 clones; more than 80% are singletons and the top ten take approximately 1.5%. Germline lookup yields CDR1 SEHNR and CDR2 FQNEAQ (reference sequence). The CDR3 is 13 residues long. Trimming at V came to 5 bases and at J to 11 bases, leaving 10 bases not matched to a gene. Whole-study results and caveats: A median of around 60 clones ranked among the top 100 in tumor appeared in adjacent lung.

The TCR was taken from a female donor of 60 years or more with stage I lung adenocarcinoma. This chain links TRBV7-9 with TRBJ2-3, with 7 positions matching TRBD1. The specimen comprised peripheral blood, sampled before any cancer treatment. The CDR3 is CASSLRGQDQQYF. For the CDR3, the DNA is TGTGCCAGCAGCCTAAGGGGGCAGGACCAGCAGTATTTT.